This T cell receptor beta chain stems from a study of cytomegalovirus exposure and HLA in healthy donors. Notes on the study in general: Many donors carried some public TCRs, although rarity characterized most TCR sequences. Previously analyzed data showed that most TCR beta V segments were productive at a frequency of about 90% or about 30%. Accounts indicate the classifier identified cytomegalovirus status with strong specificity and sensitivity. In a later analysis, TCR beta V- and J-gene trimming was associated with a missense DCLRE1C variant.

As for this clone: Its antigen is not known.

Germline V gene sequence: CDR1 SGHRS, CDR2 YFSETQ. J gave up 8 bases and V 4 bases, and 5 bases lay outside the gene matches. The CDR3 length is 12 residues. The PCR was carried out with 60 Vbeta primers and 13 Jbeta primers. Clones were sequenced by immunoSEQ multiplex PCR, and TCRdb holds only the in-frame ones, with some missing. The sample consists of 200,000 to 300,000 clones, around four fifths of them appearing once. Specimen: PBMCs. V and J are TRBV5-1 and TRBJ1-1, with 7 bases that match TRBD1. The clonotype originates from a middle-aged woman in good health and CMV-seropositive. The chain's CDR3 is CASSPRGLEAFF. CDR3 bases: TGCGCCAGCAGCCCCAGGGGGTTGGAAGCTTTCTTT.